This passage covers 10 T cell receptor beta chains from one sample sequenced in a study of tumor and adjacent non-tumor tissue in lung cancer. The template was RNA from unsorted bulk tissue. More than 3 cm separated this lung sample from the edge of the tumor. Three rounds of nested PCR, following a modified ARM-PCR protocol, produced the TCRbeta library. TCRdb fed the multiplex PCR reads into MiXCR, producing one record per CDR3 protein. The sample comprises some 47,000 distinct CDR3 sequences, roughly three fifths of which are singletons, and under 20% rests with the top ten. The sequencing sample was made of distant non-tumor lung tissue. These receptors were taken from a woman aged 40 to 49 with non-small cell lung cancer.

A word on this clonotype: A much larger clone is a single base away; this may be a read error. The chain joins TRBV10-3 to TRBJ2-3, with D tentatively TRBD2 (5 bases). The germline V gene encodes CDR1 ENHRY and CDR2 SYGVKD. The CDR3 runs 14 residues. The CDR3 coding sequence is TGTGCCATCCGCGGTAAGCCTAGCACAAATACGCAGTATTTT. Encoded protein: CAIRGKPSTNTQYF.

J is TRBJ1-1 and V is TRBV18, with 8 positions matching TRBD1. The germline CDR1 and CDR2 sequences are KGHSH and LQKENI. After removal of 5 bases from V and 3 bases from J, the junction contained 5 bases not matched to a gene. CDR3 length: 14 amino acids. CDR3 DNA: TGTGCCAGCTCAACACAGGGGGGGGACACTGAAGCTTTCTTT. Translated, it gives CASSTQGGDTEAFF.

On this clonotype: The missing conserved phenylalanine or tryptophan at the end of this CDR3 makes a read error likely. The chain links TRBV6-6 to TRBJ1-5; 7 bases are shared with TRBD1. The length of the CDR3 is 16 residues. Germline loops: CDR1 MNHNY, CDR2 SVGAGI (reference sequence). CDR3 region: CASKRLQGSSNQSQHY. As DNA, the CDR3 is TGTGCCAGCAAGAGACTACAGGGGAGTAGCAATCAGTCCCAGCATTAT.

At least ten counts were recorded for this clonotype. This chain joins TRBV4-2 and TRBJ2-1; 7 positions agree with TRBD2. The length of the CDR3 is 16 residues. Germline trimming cut 1 base from V and 1 base from J; bases unmatched to any gene: 4. Germline-derived CDR1 and CDR2 are LGHNA and YNFKEQ. The CDR3 DNA follows: TGTGCCAGCAGCCAAGGAACTAGCGCATCCTACAATGAGCAGTTCTTC. Amino acid sequence: CASSQGTSASYNEQFF.

About this clonotype: An end of the junction differs from the germline gene, which may be a read error. This sequence joins TRBV20-1 and TRBJ2-2; D ambiguous. The CDR3 sequence is 14 residues long. Per the germline V gene, CDR1 is DFQATT and CDR2 is SNEGSKA (reference sequence). CDR3 sequence reads: CIARDPGAGGELFF. The CDR3 bases are TGCATTGCTAGAGATCCGGGTGCCGGCGGGGAGCTGTTTTTT.

In the case of this clonotype: This may come from a read error, since a much larger clone is one base off. The rearrangement links TRBV28 to TRBJ2-7; D possibly corresponds to TRBD2 (5 bases). Germline V gene lookup returns CDR1 MDHEN and CDR2 SYDVKM. The ends were cut back, 6 bases at V and 2 bases at J, with 11 bases in the middle. The CDR3 sequence is 13 residues long. CDR3 sequence: CASSDYGAYEQYF. The CDR3 region has the DNA TGTGCCAGCAGCGATTACGGGGCCTACGAGCAGTACTTC.

Note on this clonotype: A much larger clone is a single base away; this may be a read error. The chain's CDR3 is CSARAADRGQGEQFF. The CDR3 DNA follows: TGCAGTGCTAGAGCCGCCGACAGGGGGCAGGGTGAGCAGTTCTTC. The chain has TRBV20-1 and TRBJ2-1, with 10 bases identical to TRBD1. The junction had 9 bases not matched to a gene; V was cut back by 1 base and J by 9 bases. The germline V gene encodes CDR1 DFQATT and CDR2 SNEGSKA (reference sequence). This CDR3 is built from 15 residues.

Points on this clonotype: The germline gene is not matched at one end of the junction; a read error may be the cause. The CDR3 sequence is CSVVGGTMVGETQYF. The CDR3 DNA reads TGTAGCGTTGTCGGCGGGACGATGGTCGGAGAGACCCAGTACTTC. The gene calls are TRBV29-1 and TRBJ2-5; the D gene is possibly TRBD2 (6 bases). Per germline, CDR1 SQVTM and CDR2 ANQGSEA. The CDR3 has 15 residues.

A remark on this clonotype: The junction and the germline gene differ at one end; a read error may be behind it. V gene TRBV11-3 combines with J gene TRBJ2-1, with 14 bases fitting TRBD2. Germline loops: CDR1 SGHNT, CDR2 YENEEA. This CDR3 is 16 amino acids long. The CDR3 sequence is CANSSDGTSGGNGQFF. The CDR3 DNA reads as TGTGCCAACAGCTCGGATGGGACTAGCGGGGGCAATGGGCAGTTCTTC.

Remarks on this clonotype: A clone one base away is much larger, so this may be a read error. The chain joins TRBV28 to TRBJ1-1; D unclear. Germline CDR1 and CDR2: MDHEN and SYDVKM. This CDR3 contains 12 residues. Trimming removed 3 bases at V and 3 bases at J, with 5 bases between. The CDR3 DNA is TGTGCCAGCAGTTTCGATTACACTGAAGCTTTCTTT. Residues: CASSFDYTEAFF.